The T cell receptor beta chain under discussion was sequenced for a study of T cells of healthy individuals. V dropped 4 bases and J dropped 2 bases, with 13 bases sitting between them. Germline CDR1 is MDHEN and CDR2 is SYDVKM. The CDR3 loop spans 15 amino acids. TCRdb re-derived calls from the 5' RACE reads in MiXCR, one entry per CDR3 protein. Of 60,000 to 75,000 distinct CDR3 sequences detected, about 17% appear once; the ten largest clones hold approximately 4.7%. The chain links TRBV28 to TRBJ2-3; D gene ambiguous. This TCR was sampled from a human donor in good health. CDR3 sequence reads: CASSSQANPTDTQYF. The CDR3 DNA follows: TGTGCCAGCAGTTCGCAGGCTAACCCCACAGATACGCAGTATTTT.